One sample yielded the 20 T cell receptor beta chains listed below, sequenced in a study of regulatory T cells in long-lasting Graves disease. As for time point: newly diagnosed GD, antithyroid drugs for less than 3 months. The TCR library was prepared using RNA isolated from PBMCs. Sequencing libraries for TCR beta were prepared with iRepertoire HTBI primers and Arm-PCR of CDR3 regions. Each CDR3 protein gets one entry after TCRdb re-called the multiplex PCR reads with MiXCR. The sample contains approximately 230,000 distinct CDR3 sequences, around 16% of which appear only once. Source: peripheral blood mononuclear cells (PBMCs), taken at new diagnosis, from a patient treated with antithyroid drugs. All receptors come from a female donor with Graves disease.

This clonotype was detected ten times or more. The chain carries TRBV19 and TRBJ1-6, with 9 bases matching TRBD1. Trimming cost V 4 bases and J 4 bases; bases outside gene matches: 8. The length of the CDR3 is 17 residues. The germline V gene has CDR1 LNHDA and CDR2 SQIVND (reference sequence). CDR3 in DNA: TGTGCCAGTAGTACCCGACAGGGGGGCGGATATAATTCACCCCTCCACTTT. Translating it yields CASSTRQGGGYNSPLHF.

Only a few counts were recorded for this clonotype. CDR3 protein: CASSRPSGRAQVDTQYF. Here the CDR3 DNA reads TGCGCCAGCAGCCGCCCTAGCGGGAGGGCCCAAGTAGATACGCAGTATTTT. The chain employs TRBV10-2 and TRBJ2-3, with 12 bases identical to TRBD2. Germline-derived CDR1 and CDR2 are WSHSY and SAAADI. The CDR3 runs to 17 residues. The V gene end was trimmed by 6 bases and the J gene end by 5 bases; junction bases not matched to a gene: 12.

This clonotype occurred many times. This chain connects TRBV6-1 to TRBJ1-3, with D unresolved. The CDR3 loop spans 14 amino acids. Trimming cost V 6 bases and J 0 bases, with 9 bases left between them. Per germline, CDR1 MNHNS and CDR2 SASEGT. The CDR3 is CASSRLISGNTIYF. The CDR3 DNA sequence: TGTGCCAGCAGCAGACTGATCTCTGGAAACACCATATATTTT.

The rearrangement uses TRBV2 and TRBJ1-1; D perhaps matches TRBD1 (5 bases). The CDR3 is 12 residues long. The germline gives CDR1 SNHLY, CDR2 FYNNEI. V was trimmed by 7 bases and J by 3 bases, leaving 9 bases between them. The CDR3 nucleotides read TGTGCCAGCAAGGGGAGGGACACTGAAGCTTTCTTT. Its translation is CASKGRDTEAFF.

This clonotype was counted at least ten times. This chain uses TRBV12-3 or TRBV12-4 with TRBJ1-1; D is perhaps TRBD1 (5 bases). The V end was cut by 6 bases, the J end by 0 bases, with 8 bases between. The CDR3 consists of 13 residues. The CDR3 region is CASSGTVNTEAFF. In nucleotides, the CDR3 is TGTGCCAGCAGCGGGACTGTGAACACTGAAGCTTTCTTT.

The chain combines TRBV4-1 with TRBJ2-5; possible D gene TRBD1, 6 bases. Germline V lookup: CDR1 MGHRA, CDR2 YSYEKL. The CDR3 spans 17 residues. V was cut by 2 bases and J by 2 bases, with 18 bases left in between. The CDR3 DNA sequence: TGCGCCAGCAGCCAATACCCCTTGACAGGCCCTCAAGAGACCCAGTACTTC. The encoded protein is CASSQYPLTGPQETQYF.

The chain combines TRBV5-6 with TRBJ1-4; TRBD1 matches at 10 bases. V shed 0 bases, J shed 7 bases, and the junction held 6 bases outside the gene matches. The CDR3 length is 16 residues. Germline CDR1 reads SGHDT; CDR2 reads YYEEEE. The CDR3 loop reads CASSLAMGQGSEKLFF. The CDR3 DNA follows: TGTGCCAGCAGCTTGGCCATGGGACAGGGGAGTGAAAAACTGTTTTTT.

As for this clonotype: The junction and the germline gene differ at one end; a read error may be behind it. The chain is built from TRBV30 and TRBJ1-4; D is ambiguous. In germline, CDR1 is GTSNPN, CDR2 SVGIG (reference sequence). This CDR3 has 15 amino acids. CDR3 in DNA: TGTGCCTGGAGCGACCCCTACCCAATCAAGGAAAAGCTGTTTTTT. It codes for CAWSDPYPIKEKLFF.

This clonotype was counted many times. This chain links TRBV6-1 with TRBJ2-4, with D possibly called TRBD1 or TRBD2 (5 bases each). The V and J ends lost 3 bases and 14 bases respectively, with 17 bases between them. The CDR3 loop spans 13 amino acids. Germline CDR1 reads MNHNS; CDR2 reads SASEGT. CDR3 nucleotide sequence: TGTGCCAGCAGTGAGCGTCGAGGGGCGGACGAGTACTTC. It translates to CASSERRGADEYF.

Ten or more counts support this clonotype. This chain connects TRBV4-3 to TRBJ2-1, with TRBD2 identical over 10 bases. In germline, CDR1 is LGHNA, CDR2 YSLEER. The CDR3 covers 16 residues. After removal of 3 bases from V and 8 bases from J, the junction contained 10 bases not matched to a gene. CDR3 residues: CASSQEGLAGVDEQFF. The CDR3, as DNA: TGCGCCAGCAGCCAGGAGGGGCTAGCGGGAGTGGATGAGCAGTTCTTC.

The CDR3 loop is CASSIGGQGREPQHF. CDR3 in DNA: TGTGCCAGCAGCATCGGCGGACAGGGGAGGGAGCCCCAGCATTTT. This rearrangement joins TRBV7-2 to TRBJ1-5; 9 nucleotides line up with TRBD1. The germline gives CDR1 SGHTA, CDR2 FQGNSA. Trimming cost V 5 bases and J 8 bases; bases outside gene matches: 10. This CDR3 contains 15 residues.

This clonotype has ten or more counts. The chain's CDR3 is CASSLGSQNYEQYF. The CDR3, as DNA: TGTGCCAGCAGCTTGGGAAGTCAGAACTACGAGCAGTACTTC. The V gene is TRBV7-3, the J gene TRBJ2-7, with D unclear. The CDR3 covers 14 residues. Trimming shortened V by 3 bases and J by 3 bases, and 12 bases separated the two germline ends. CDR1 is SGHTA, CDR2 FQGTGA, per germline.

V is TRBV5-6 and J is TRBJ2-2; TRBD2 matches 14 bases. The trim removed 7 bases at V and 7 bases at J, leaving 9 bases unmatched. The CDR3 totals 16 residues. The germline V gene has CDR1 SGHDT and CDR2 YYEEEE. CDR3 amino acids: CASRGLAGGSVGELFF. The DNA for the CDR3 is TGTGCCAGCCGTGGACTAGCGGGAGGATCTGTCGGGGAGCTGTTTTTT.

About this clonotype: This may come from a read error, since a much larger clone is one base off. This sequence joins TRBV6-1 and TRBJ2-7; TRBD2 might be the D (5 bases). Germline-derived CDR1 and CDR2 are MNHNS and SASEGT. The CDR3 length is 13 residues. CDR3 residues: CASSRSVTYERYF. CDR3 nucleotides: TGTGCCAGCAGCCGTAGCGTGACCTACGAGCGGTACTTC.

This clonotype has at least ten counts. The rearrangement joins TRBV10-3 to TRBJ1-6, with 10 bases aligning to TRBD1. J gave up 9 bases and V 6 bases, and 8 bases lay outside the gene matches. The germline V gene has CDR1 ENHRY and CDR2 SYGVKD. The CDR3 is made up of 15 amino acids. CDR3 DNA: TGTGCCATCAGGGGGACAGGGGAAAAAGGTTCACCCCTCCACTTT. Its protein is CAIRGTGEKGSPLHF.

This clonotype has only a few counts. V usage is TRBV5-8 and J usage is TRBJ2-3; D gene ambiguous. V was cut by 4 bases and J by 7 bases, with 10 bases left in between. The CDR3 has 12 residues. CDR1 SGHTS and CDR2 YDEGEE come from the germline V gene. DNA of the CDR3: TGTGCCAGCAGCCCAAGATTAAATACGCAGTATTTT. Its translation is CASSPRLNTQYF.

This clonotype was detected ten times or more. V is TRBV15 and J is TRBJ2-4; D remains unclear. V lost 0 bases and J lost 3, with 3 bases in between. Germline CDR1 is LNHNV and CDR2 is YYDKDF (reference sequence). The CDR3 totals 13 residues. CDR3 in amino acids: CATSREDKNIQYF. The CDR3 region has the DNA TGTGCCACCAGCAGAGAGGACAAAAACATTCAGTACTTC.

This clonotype was seen repeatedly, ten times or more. V usage is TRBV2 and J usage is TRBJ2-3, with D uncertain. The CDR3 extends over 13 amino acids. V gave up 6 bases and J gave up 5 bases, with 12 bases separating them. Germline CDR1 is SNHLY and CDR2 is FYNNEI. The CDR3 coding sequence is TGTGCCAGCAGATGGACGGCTAAAGATACGCAGTATTTT. Translating gives CASRWTAKDTQYF.

This clonotype was counted ten times or more. V and J are TRBV6-9 and TRBJ2-4; 7 bases agree with TRBD1. The CDR3 totals 17 residues. Germline V gene lookup returns CDR1 MNHGY and CDR2 SVAAGI. V trimming: 3 bases; J trimming: 2 bases; junction bases outside the gene matches: 10. DNA for the CDR3: TGTGCCAGCAGTTACTCTTCAGGGGGTGCGTCCAAAAACATTCAGTACTTC. Amino acids: CASSYSSGGASKNIQYF.

Ten or more counts support this clonotype. The rearrangement links TRBV5-6 to TRBJ2-4, with TRBD2 matching 12 bases. The CDR3 loop spans 12 amino acids. Germline V gene sequence: CDR1 SGHDT, CDR2 YYEEEE. V was clipped by 4 bases and J by 14 bases; unmatched bases: 4. This chain's CDR3 is CASSLGLAGKYF. The CDR3 DNA sequence: TGTGCCAGCAGCCTCGGACTAGCGGGAAAGTACTTC.